This T cell receptor beta chain was captured in a study of tumor-infiltrating lymphocytes in localized non-small cell lung cancer. Points from the study as a whole: T-cell fraction did not differ between immunotypes IM1 and IM2. Each assay used a separate piece of the same tissue.

With regard to this clone: Antigen: not known.

Germline CDR1 MNHNS, CDR2 SASEGT. The CDR3 contains 15 residues. With V trimmed by 6 bases and J by 5 bases, 10 bases remained unmatched. Sequencing used immunoSEQ multiplex PCR; TCRdb keeps in-frame clones, though not all of them. This sample carries roughly 8,400 clones, under 85% of them seen once, and the ten largest clones take about 13%. What was sequenced was uninvolved lung tissue not adjacent to the tumor. The V gene is TRBV6-1, the J gene TRBJ2-5, with 9 bases fitting TRBD1. This receptor was identified in a human donor with non-small cell lung cancer. CDR3 DNA: TGTGCCAGCAGAACCGGGACAGGGCTTGGGGAGACCCAGTACTTC. Encoded protein: CASRTGTGLGETQYF.